Below are 8 T cell receptor beta chains sequenced from a single sample in a study of T-cell memory formation after mild COVID-19. From the 5' RACE reads, TCRdb called clonotypes with MiXCR, one entry per CDR3 protein. The data contain about 360,000 distinct CDR3 sequences, roughly 14% of them singletons. Sequenced material: PBMCs or a T cell subset sorted from them (not recorded which). Every receptor here comes from a man between 18 and 29 years old who had mild COVID-19 (a few samples of this study predate the infection). Cell type and time point are not known.

This clonotype has only a few counts. The gene calls are TRBV27 and TRBJ2-4, with a weak D call TRBD1 (5 bases). Germline CDR1 MNHEY, CDR2 SMNVEV (reference sequence). This CDR3 spans 15 amino acids. The V end was cut by 2 bases, the J end by 6 bases, with 14 bases between. The CDR3 loop reads CASSLRQGVTNIQYF. CDR3 nucleotide sequence: TGTGCCAGCAGTTTAAGGCAGGGTGTCACAAACATTCAGTACTTC.

This clonotype was picked up many times. This chain's CDR3 is CSAAGPGNTIYF. CDR3 coding DNA: TGCAGTGCTGCTGGGCCCGGAAACACCATATATTTT. The chain has TRBV20-1 and TRBJ1-3; D is unresolved. The V end lost 5 bases, the J end lost 4 bases, and 9 bases lay between the germline ends. Per germline, CDR1 DFQATT and CDR2 SNEGSKA (reference sequence). This CDR3 is built from 12 residues.

The V and J genes are TRBV2 and TRBJ1-5; no firm D call. The CDR3 covers 13 residues. The germline V and J ends were trimmed by 3 bases and 7 bases, with 10 bases remaining between them. Germline CDR1 is SNHLY and CDR2 is FYNNEI. The CDR3 DNA sequence: TGTGCCAGCAGTGAGGGGAACGGGCAGCCCCAGCATTTT. This gives the protein CASSEGNGQPQHF. The complete variable domain, with remaining parts taken from reference TRBV2 and TRBJ1-5, reads EPEVTQTPSHQVTQMGQEVILRCVPISNHLYFYWYRQILGQKVEFLVSFYNNEISEKSEIFDDQFSVERPDGSNFTLKIRSTKLEDSAMYFCASSEGNGQPQHFGDGTRLSIL.

Only a few counts were recorded for this clonotype. The chain links TRBV19 to TRBJ2-6, with D unclear. The CDR3 consists of 13 residues. The germline gives CDR1 LNHDA, CDR2 SQIVND (reference sequence). V was cut by 3 bases and J by 3 bases, with 3 bases left in between. The CDR3 coding sequence is TGTGCCAGTAGTATGTTTGGGGCCAACGTCCTGACTTTC. Its protein is CASSMFGANVLTF.

This clonotype was counted many times. The chain carries TRBV7-8 and TRBJ2-7, with D tentatively TRBD1 or TRBD2 (5 bases each). Germline-derived CDR1 and CDR2 are SGHVS and FQNEAQ. V lost 3 bases and J 4 bases, leaving 19 bases between the germline ends. This CDR3 region has 16 residues. The CDR3 region is CASSFTRESGRYEQYF. Written as DNA, the CDR3 is TGTGCCAGCAGCTTTACCAGGGAGAGTGGTCGGTACGAGCAGTACTTC.

This clonotype was counted many times. The chain carries TRBV7-2 and TRBJ1-1; 7 positions match TRBD1. V gave up 4 bases and J gave up 11 bases; unmatched junction bases: 7. Germline CDR1 is SGHTA and CDR2 is FQGNSA. The CDR3 spans 12 residues. The CDR3: CASSSTGSPAFF. The CDR3 DNA is TGTGCCAGCAGCTCGACAGGGAGTCCCGCTTTCTTT. The full variable domain, rest sourced from reference TRBV7-2 and TRBJ1-1, is GAGVSQSPSNKVTEKGKDVELRCDPISGHTALYWYRQSLGQGLEFLIYFQGNSAPDKSGLPSDRFSAERTGGSVSTLTIQRTQQEDSAVYLCASSSTGSPAFFGQGTRLTVV.

This clonotype was counted between two and nine times. This chain uses TRBV7-3 with TRBJ2-3; D possibly corresponds to TRBD1 (5 bases). CDR3 size: 13 residues. The germline V gene has CDR1 SGHTA and CDR2 FQGTGA. V was shortened by 3 bases and J by 4 bases, with 8 bases between the two germline ends. The chain's CDR3 is CASSFRASDTQYF. The DNA for the CDR3 is TGTGCCAGCAGCTTCAGGGCATCAGATACGCAGTATTTT.

The genes are TRBV18 and TRBJ1-2, with 7 bases aligning to TRBD1. Germline V CDR1 and CDR2: KGHSH, LQKENI. J lost 9 bases, V lost 8 bases, and 15 bases had no gene match. CDR3 size: 14 residues. The CDR3 loop is CASTPDRVKGSYTF. The CDR3 DNA reads TGTGCCAGCACCCCCGACAGGGTCAAGGGTAGCTACACCTTC.